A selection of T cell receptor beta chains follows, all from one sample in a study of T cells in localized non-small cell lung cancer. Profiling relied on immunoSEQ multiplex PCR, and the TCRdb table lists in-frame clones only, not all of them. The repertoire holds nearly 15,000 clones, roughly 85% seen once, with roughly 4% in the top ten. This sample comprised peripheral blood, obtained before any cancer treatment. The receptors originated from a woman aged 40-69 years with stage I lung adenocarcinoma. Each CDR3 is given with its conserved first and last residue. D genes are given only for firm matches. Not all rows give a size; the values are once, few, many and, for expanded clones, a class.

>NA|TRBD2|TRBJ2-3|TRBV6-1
CASIWFREGEGQYF
TGTGCCAGCATTTGGTTCAGGGAGGGAGAGGGGCAGTATTTT
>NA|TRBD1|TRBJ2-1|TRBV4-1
CASRLTFRGLNEQFF
TGCGCCAGCAGGTTAACTTTCAGGGGGCTGAATGAGCAGTTCTTC
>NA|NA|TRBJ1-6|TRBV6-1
CASTDRLYNSPLHF
TGTGCCAGCACGGACAGACTTTATAATTCACCCCTCCACTTT
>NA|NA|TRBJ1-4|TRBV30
CAWRTIGTRSNEKLFF
TGTGCCTGGAGGACTATCGGGACACGCTCTAATGAAAAACTGTTTTTT
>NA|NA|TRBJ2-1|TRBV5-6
CASSLLPGRSNEQFF
TGTGCCAGCAGTTTACTTCCGGGTCGGTCCAATGAGCAGTTCTTC
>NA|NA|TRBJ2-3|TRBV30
CAWSGAGNTDTQYF
TGTGCCTGGAGTGGCGCAGGGAACACAGATACGCAGTATTTT
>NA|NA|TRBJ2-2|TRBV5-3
CARRCGELFF
TGTGCCAGAAGGTGCGGGGAGCTGTTTTTT
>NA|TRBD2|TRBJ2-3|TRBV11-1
CASSLDLVAGGGTQYF
TGTGCCAGCAGCCTCGATCTAGTAGCGGGGGGAGGGACGCAGTATTTT
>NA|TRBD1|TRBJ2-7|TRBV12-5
CASGSPGTGIYEQYF
TGTGCTAGTGGTTCCCCCGGGACAGGGATCTACGAGCAGTACTTC
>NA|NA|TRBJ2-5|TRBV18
CASSHKETQYF
TGTGCCAGCTCGCATAAAGAGACCCAGTACTTC
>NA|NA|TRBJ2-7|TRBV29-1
CSAGDPLLEQYF
TGCAGCGCAGGGGACCCTCTCCTGGAGCAGTACTTC
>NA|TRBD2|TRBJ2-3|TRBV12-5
CASGLGLAGSTDTQYF
TGTGCTAGTGGTTTGGGGCTAGCGGGGAGCACAGATACGCAGTATTTT
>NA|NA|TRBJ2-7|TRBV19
CASSIVSGGHEQYF
TGTGCCAGTAGTATAGTTTCCGGGGGCCACGAGCAGTACTTC
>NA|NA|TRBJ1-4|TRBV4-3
CASRFSRDREKLFF
TGCGCCAGCAGGTTTTCGAGGGATCGGGAAAAACTGTTTTTT
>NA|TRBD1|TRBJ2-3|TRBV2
CASRPGQGISTDTQYF
TGTGCCAGCAGACCTGGACAGGGTATTAGCACAGATACGCAGTATTTT
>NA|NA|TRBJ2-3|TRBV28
CASSPPTRTDTQYF
TGTGCCAGCAGTCCGCCCACTCGCACAGATACGCAGTATTTT
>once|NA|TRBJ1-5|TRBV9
CASSVDSVGEPQHF
TGTGCCAGCAGCGTAGATTCGGTAGGGGAGCCCCAGCATTTT
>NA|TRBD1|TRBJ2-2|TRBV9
CASSVAGGLAGELFF
TGTGCCAGCAGCGTAGCAGGGGGTCTGGCCGGGGAGCTGTTTTTT
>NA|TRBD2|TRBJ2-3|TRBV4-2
CASSHPKAGVTDTQYF
TGTGCCAGCAGCCATCCGAAAGCGGGAGTCACAGATACGCAGTATTTT
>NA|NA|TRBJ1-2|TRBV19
CASSTGGLYTF
TGTGCCAGTAGTACGGGGGGCCTCTACACCTTC
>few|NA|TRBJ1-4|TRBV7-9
CASSWYGGFATNEKLFF
TGTGCCAGCAGTTGGTATGGGGGATTTGCAACTAATGAAAAACTGTTTTTT
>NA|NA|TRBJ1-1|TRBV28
CASSRQLLNTEAFF
TGTGCCAGCAGCAGACAGCTACTGAACACTGAAGCTTTCTTT
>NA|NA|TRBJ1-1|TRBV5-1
CASSLEGSGTEAFF
TGCGCCAGCAGCTTGGAGGGGTCAGGGACTGAAGCTTTCTTC
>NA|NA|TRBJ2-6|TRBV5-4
CASITSVSYRQSRANVLTF
TGTGCCAGCATTACGAGCGTTTCGTACAGACAAAGTCGGGCCAACGTCCTGACTTTC
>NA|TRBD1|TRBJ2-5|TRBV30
CAWSGQGGPQETQYF
TGTGCCTGGAGCGGACAGGGGGGTCCACAAGAGACCCAGTACTTC
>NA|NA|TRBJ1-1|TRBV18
CASSTLLTDMNTEAFF
TGTGCCAGCTCAACCCTCCTAACAGACATGAACACTGAAGCTTTCTTT
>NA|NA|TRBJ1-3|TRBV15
CATSRQTSGNTIYF
TGTGCCACCAGCAGACAGACCTCTGGAAACACCATATATTTT
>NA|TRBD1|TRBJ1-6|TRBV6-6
CASSHGQGGSPLHF
TGTGCCAGCAGTCACGGACAGGGCGGTTCACCCCTCCACTTT
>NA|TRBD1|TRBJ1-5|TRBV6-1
CASRAGQGNNQPQHF
TGTGCCAGCAGGGCCGGACAGGGAAACAATCAGCCCCAGCATTTT
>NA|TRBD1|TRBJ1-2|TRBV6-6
CASTTGDYGYTF
TGTGCCAGCACTACAGGGGATTATGGCTACACCTTC
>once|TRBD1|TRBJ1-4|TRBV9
CASSPLQGASEKLFF
TGTGCCAGCAGCCCCTTACAGGGGGCCTCGGAAAAACTGTTTTTT
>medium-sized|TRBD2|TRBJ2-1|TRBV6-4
CASSVTSGGADEQFF
TGTGCCAGCAGTGTCACTAGCGGGGGGGCCGATGAGCAGTTCTTC
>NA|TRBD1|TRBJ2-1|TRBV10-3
CAIRDRDRGRPQNLSSYNEQFF
TGTGCCATCCGGGACCGGGACAGGGGGCGACCCCAAAACCTAAGCTCCTACAATGAGCAGTTCTTC
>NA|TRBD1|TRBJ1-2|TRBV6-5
CASSYEGAGESYGYTF
TGTGCCAGCAGTTATGAGGGGGCAGGTGAGAGCTATGGCTACACCTTC
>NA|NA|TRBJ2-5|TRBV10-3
CAISDKRETQYF
TGTGCCATCAGCGACAAAAGGGAGACCCAGTACTTC
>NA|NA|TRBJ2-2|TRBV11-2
CASSLDRQNTGELFF
TGTGCCAGCAGCTTGGACAGACAGAACACCGGGGAGCTGTTTTTT
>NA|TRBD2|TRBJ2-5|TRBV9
CASSALGASGGQETQYF
TGTGCCAGCAGCGCCTTGGGAGCTAGCGGGGGGCAAGAGACCCAGTACTTC
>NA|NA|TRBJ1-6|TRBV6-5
CASRFAGTLHF
TGTGCCAGCAGGTTCGCCGGGACCCTCCACTTT
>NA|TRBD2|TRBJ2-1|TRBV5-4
CASSPRDYTYNEQFF
TGTGCCAGCAGCCCCCGGGACTATACCTACAATGAGCAGTTCTTC
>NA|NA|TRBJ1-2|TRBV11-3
CASSLNNYGYTF
TGTGCCAGCAGCTTAAATAACTATGGCTACACCTTC
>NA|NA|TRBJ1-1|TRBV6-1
CASSEFATGPNTEAFF
TGTGCCAGCAGTGAATTCGCGACAGGACCTAATACTGAAGCTTTCTTT
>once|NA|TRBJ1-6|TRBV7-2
CASSSFPSPRTENSPLHF
TGTGCCAGCAGCTCTTTCCCCTCACCTAGGACAGAGAATTCACCCCTCCACTTT
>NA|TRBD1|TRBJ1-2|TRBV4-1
CASSLGQAYGYTF
TGCGCCAGCAGCCTGGGACAGGCCTATGGCTACACCTTC
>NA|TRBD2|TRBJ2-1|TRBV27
CASSLGGGLLNEQFF
TGTGCCAGCAGCCTCGGGGGGGGGTTGTTGAATGAGCAGTTCTTC
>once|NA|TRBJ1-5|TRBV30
CAWSVGRDQPQHF
TGTGCCTGGAGTGTCGGAAGGGATCAGCCCCAGCATTTT
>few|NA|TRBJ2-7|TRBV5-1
CASSLDQGSYEQYF
TGCGCCAGCAGCTTGGACCAGGGGTCCTACGAGCAGTACTTC
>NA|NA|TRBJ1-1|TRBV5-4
CASSLVLPGTGNTEAFF
TGTGCCAGCAGCTTGGTCCTCCCGGGGACGGGGAACACTGAAGCTTTCTTT
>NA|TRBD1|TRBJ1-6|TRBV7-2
CASSSGTGGSSPLHF
TGTGCCAGCAGCTCCGGGACAGGGGGATCTTCACCCCTCCACTTT
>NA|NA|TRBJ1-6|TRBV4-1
CASSQAPGSYNSPLHF
TGCGCCAGCAGCCAAGCACCGGGCTCCTATAATTCACCCCTCCACTTT
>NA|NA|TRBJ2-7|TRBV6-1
CASSQNRVGEQYF
TGTGCCAGCAGCCAAAACAGGGTCGGCGAGCAGTACTTC
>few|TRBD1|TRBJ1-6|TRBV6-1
CASSPGQGNSPLHF
TGTGCCAGCAGCCCCGGACAGGGTAATTCACCCCTCCACTTT
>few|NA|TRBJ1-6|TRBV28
CASSLLGSPYNSPLHF
TGTGCCAGCAGTCTCTTAGGGAGCCCCTATAATTCACCCCTCCACTTT
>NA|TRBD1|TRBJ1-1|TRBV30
CAWSSGTAAFF
TGTGCCTGGAGCTCCGGGACAGCTGCTTTCTTT
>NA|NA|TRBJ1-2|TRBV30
CAWSDSHYGYTF
TGTGCCTGGAGTGACAGCCACTATGGCTACACCTTC
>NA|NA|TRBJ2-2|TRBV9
CASSALGRQGTGELFF
TGTGCCAGCAGCGCCCTGGGACGGCAGGGGACCGGGGAGCTGTTTTTT
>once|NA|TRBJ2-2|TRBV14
CASTRTYTGELFF
TGTGCCAGCACCCGAACATACACCGGGGAGCTGTTTTTT